This T cell receptor (beta chain) was captured in a study of cytomegalovirus exposure and HLA in healthy donors (dated by TCRdb to about 2017). Notes on the research overall: An earlier analysis of more than 550 of the donors reported 250 to 350 Gb of sequence data and around 100 million unique TCR beta sequences obtained from approximately 180 million T cells. An early release covering roughly 580 HLA-typed donors comprised approximately 290 gigabases of sequencing data and around 80 million unique TCR sequences. The genetic ancestry cluster associated with self-reported Caucasian donors included over 80% of the roughly 400 genotyped donors. The study aimed to test whether signatures of past pathogen exposure could be identified by cataloging public T cell receptors. Using immunosequencing, the study profiled T cell repertoires from 666 subjects and related those repertoires to cytomegalovirus serostatus. Along with the roughly 700-subject first cohort, a separate validation cohort of over a hundred different subjects was used. To predict cytomegalovirus infection status, the study brought together high-throughput TCR immunosequencing, statistical association of individual TCRs with disease status, and machine learning. A later analysis re-examined previously published TCR beta repertoires from more than 550 donors and added high-resolution HLA genotyping to investigate patterns of TCR occurrence. Rather than drawing on any new phenotypic data, the later analysis identified candidate immune exposures from TCR beta sequences and the way those sequences occurred across donors. In an earlier analysis of 500 to 650 of the donors, high-throughput TCR beta sequencing was used to judge whether each TCR beta V gene segment behaved as functional or pseudogenic. Donor age, sex, ethnicity and CMV serostatus were compiled alongside the repertoire data. A later genetic analysis took genome-wide SNP genotypes for about three fifths of the 666 donors and used that subset as a discovery cohort. Every repertoire in the discovery cohort had been generated on one and the same sequencing platform. HLA typing included class I and class II loci at four-digit resolution. Typing coverage varied by locus: roughly 620-630 donors for A, B, C, DRB1 and DQB1; under 550 for DQA1; over 600 for DPA1; 400 to 480 for DPB1. Roughly 5 DR-DQ haplotypes were handled as single units for association and clustering, since linkage in the cohort was strong. Among 350 to 400 genotyped donors of the cohort, an average of approximately 240,000 unique TCR beta nucleotide sequences were sequenced per donor, 15% to 20% of them non-productive. Study-wide conclusions, independent of this receptor: The classifier was reported to diagnose cytomegalovirus status with high specificity and sensitivity in both the original cohort and the validation cohort. Some IMGT-functional V segments, including TRBV6-2 and TRBV6-3, could not be distinguished by the 87-base-pair reads and were therefore excluded. This cohort had only TCR beta chains sequenced, and the lack of alpha or paired-chain data limited which features could be detected. Several of the top co-occurrence clusters appeared to be linked to parvovirus B19, influenza, CMV and Epstein-Barr virus, according to a later analysis. A few of the identified cytomegalovirus-associated TCR beta chains were confirmed in vitro to be specific for cytomegalovirus antigens. Linkage disequilibrium might explain the correlated functional status among segregating V segments, but an unknown experimental factor could not be excluded. According to the authors, the approach could potentially be generalized to other disease states and immunological phenotypes. Sequencing depth was assumed to be roughly uniform across donors in the presence/absence analyses, though that assumption may not hold. At a false discovery rate of 0.05, a later analysis linked around 15,000 TCR beta sequences to specific HLA alleles. Because HLA typing was unavailable for some donors at each locus, only the typed subset was used in association tests. In an earlier analysis of about 550 of the donors, most TCR beta V segments were observed in productive rearrangements about 90% or about 30% of the time, broadly matching IMGT annotations. A further reported finding was that TCR beta sequences accurately predicted the HLA-A and HLA-B alleles for most subjects in the first cohort. While some public TCRs were present in many individuals, most TCR sequences turned up only very rarely across donors. Compared with equally common non-associated chains, HLA-associated TCR beta chains in a later analysis were more clonally expanded and had lower generation probabilities. When HLA alleles, especially DR and DQ, strongly co-occurred, attributing TCR associations to individual alleles was difficult. An association between a missense DCLRE1C variant and V-gene and J-gene trimming of TCR beta chains was found in a later genetic analysis and replicated in an independent cohort. A later analysis found that TCR association rates varied across HLA loci, with DRB1 alleles showing the most associated TCRs and HLA-C alleles the fewest. Most CMV-associated TCR beta chains appeared to be HLA-restricted in a later analysis, and the HLA associations seemed to be driven largely by CMV exposure. CMV serostatus was the only immune exposure information available for the cohort. A cluster of highly shared sequence variants was judged likely to be a technical artifact of the sequencing pipeline. Compared with the approximately 670-donor mean, donors in an Asian-associated ancestry cluster had fewer N-insertions in productive TCRs, according to a later genetic analysis. The study listed 164 TCR beta chains as associated with cytomegalovirus. Over 15 rarely observed V segments, including chromosome 9 orphons, were excluded from the earlier analysis of almost 600 of the donors because counts were too low.

The library came from the immunoSEQ multiplex PCR assay. The multiplex PCR relied on a mix of 60 forward primers for TCR Vbeta segments and 13 reverse primers for TCR Jbeta segments. A multiplex PCR assay on genomic DNA amplified the CDR3 region of rearranged TCR beta genes. The Illumina HiSeq System was used to sequence the amplified TCR beta libraries as 87-base-pair reads. Processing in the source paper ran as follows. A later analysis tallied tens of millions of unique TCR beta chains across the 600 to 700 repertoires, and some 12 million of those chains were shared by two or more donors. A nearest-neighbor algorithm error-corrected the raw reads and collapsed the reads into unique sequences, merging closely related sequences to remove PCR and sequencing errors. V, D and J gene segments were assigned by aligning CDR3 sequences to IMGT reference sequences. For a sequence to be retained, a match of at least six nucleotides to both a V gene segment and a J gene segment was required. A rearrangement was called productive if the CDR3 had no stop codons and remained in frame with V and J, and every other rearrangement was called non-productive. Following IMGT convention, CDR3 was defined as the stretch from the second conserved V-encoded cysteine up to the conserved J-encoded phenylalanine. In an earlier analysis of just under 600 of the donors, sequences lacking an unambiguous match to a single V gene segment were excluded. In an earlier analysis of 450 to 700 of the donors, V segments were called functional above 56.7% productive rearrangements and were called segregating when the between-donor standard deviation exceeded 5%. To diagnose cytomegalovirus status from the catalog of TCR beta chain sequences, a statistical classification framework was built. A later analysis assigned V and J genes by comparing TCR nucleotide sequences with IMGT/GENE-DB human TR gene sequences. Using the TCRdist pipeline, a later analysis assigned CDR3 sequences along with most-parsimonious VDJ recombination scenarios. A later analysis defined each TCR beta chain by its CDR3 amino acid sequence plus V-gene family, and excluded reads lacking a unique V-gene family. As a way to deal with suspected cross-contamination and a sequencing artifact, a later analysis dropped 450 to 600 nucleotide sequences that were highly shared and had low generation probability. In a later analysis, a clonal expansion index was calculated for each public chain from normalized within-repertoire ranks of inferred template counts. In a later analysis, generation probabilities were computed with a VDJ recombination model fitted to out-of-frame rearrangements, and the resulting probabilities were checked against IGoR. In a later analysis, hypergeometric tests were used to score TCR-TCR, TCR-HLA and TCR-CMV co-occurrence, with a repertoire-size bias correction applied to TCR pairs. In a later analysis, false discovery rates were estimated by permuting HLA or CMV assignments 20 times. In a later analysis, co-occurring TCRs were grouped with DBSCAN, and TCRdist sequence similarity was added when clustering was performed within HLA-allele-positive subsets. Repertoires with fewer than 30,000 or more than 120,000 public chains were left out of co-occurrence clustering, as were five repertoires with anomalous nucleotide sharing. The table was pulled from immuneACCESS by TCRdb, which kept in-frame rearrangements only. Such tables lose some clones; where checked, under half of the loss comes from unresolved V genes, and the rest has no known cause. That table furnishes V, J and clone size, whereas the DNA furnished D and trimming. This sample comprises roughly 130,000 clones, 81% of them detected only once. Of the sample, 0.55% to 0.85% falls within the top ten clones.

Per the germline V gene, LGHNA is the CDR1 and YNFKEQ is the CDR2. From the cysteine through the phenylalanine, the CDR3 covers 18 amino acids. Left in the record is the CDR3 DNA by itself, 54 bases read in frame from the first base. The V and J ends are trimmed by 1 base and 0 bases, leaving 16 bases between them. As for this clone: The clone's antigen remains unknown. One base away there is no much larger clone; base qualities are not given.

The cohort comprised 670 or so healthy bone marrow donors. At the time of sampling, every cohort member was nominally healthy, though immune exposures that went unrecorded were likely present. The donor was CMV seronegative and was included in the group of under 450 seronegative cohort members. A peripheral blood sample was provided by each donor, and peripheral blood mononuclear cells were used for TCR beta sequencing. Genomic DNA extraction from the blood cell samples was performed with the Qiagen DNeasy Blood Extraction Kit. The sequenced sample was PBMCs. The chain is made from TRBV4-2 and TRBJ1-3, with no reliable assignment of the D segment. The receptor's source is a man between 18 and 35 years old in good health and CMV-seronegative. The CDR3 loop reads CASSQGIGTRSSGNTIYF. The sequenced DNA: TGTGCCAGCAGCCAAGGTATTGGCACCCGGAGCTCTGGAAACACCATATATTTT.